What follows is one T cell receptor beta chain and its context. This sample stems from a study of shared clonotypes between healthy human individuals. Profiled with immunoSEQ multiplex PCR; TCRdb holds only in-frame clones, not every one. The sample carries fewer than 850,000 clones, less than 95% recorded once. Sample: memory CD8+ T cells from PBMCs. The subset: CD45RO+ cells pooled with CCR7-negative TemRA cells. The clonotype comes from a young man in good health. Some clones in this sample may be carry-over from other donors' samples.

This chain's CDR3 is CASSPGSKGLVTEAFF. CDR3 nucleotide sequence: TGTGCCAGCAGCCCAGGGTCAAAGGGGCTTGTCACTGAAGCTTTCTTT. The V and J genes are TRBV9 and TRBJ1-1; a weak D match, TRBD1 (5 bases). The V end lost 4 bases, the J end lost 4 bases, and 20 bases lay between the germline ends. Germline V gene data show CDR1 as SGDLS and CDR2 as YYNGEE. The CDR3 consists of 16 residues. Filled out from reference TRBV9 and TRBJ1-1, the complete variable domain reads DSGVTQTPKHLITATGQRVTLRCSPRSGDLSVYWYQQSLDQGLQFLIQYYNGEERAKGNILERFSAQQFPDLHSELNLSSLELGDSALYFCASSPGSKGLVTEAFFGQGTRLTVV.